The 8 T cell receptor beta chains presented below share a single source sample, sequenced in a study of blood T cells in healthy people across ages. Alongside a J-beta primer mix, a sample-barcoded 5' primer served in a second PCR lasting roughly 6 to 12 cycles. TCRdb used MiXCR to reprocess the 5' RACE reads, holding one entry per CDR3 protein. The table lists some 710,000 distinct CDR3 sequences, about 47% of them singletons. Sequencing was carried out using blood. Every receptor here comes from a man aged 80 or over in good health.

A word on this clonotype: The junction departs from germline at one end; a sequencing error may be responsible. The chain is built from TRBV7-3 and TRBJ2-3; tentative D call: TRBD2 (5 bases). CDR1 and CDR2 (germline): SGHTA, FQGTGA. The CDR3 covers 14 residues. CDR3 in DNA: TGTGCGAGCAGCTTATCCCGGGATAAAGATACGCAGTATTTT. As protein: CASSLSRDKDTQYF.

The V call is TRBV9, the J call TRBJ2-7, with TRBD2 matching 7 bases. Per germline, CDR1 SGDLS and CDR2 YYNGEE. After removal of 3 bases from V and 10 bases from J, the junction contained 16 bases not matched to a gene. The CDR3 runs to 15 residues. The CDR3 region is CASSAGTTGREAQYF. The CDR3 DNA is TGTGCCAGCAGCGCCGGGACTACCGGCAGGGAGGCCCAGTACTTC.

The chain employs TRBV7-2 and TRBJ2-5; weak D call: TRBD2 (6 bases). The J call may be incorrect, as the DNA end agrees better with TRBJ2-7. The CDR3 extends over 15 amino acids. CDR1 and CDR2 (germline): SGHTA, FQGNSA. This CDR3 is CASSIIGGLTYEQYF. The CDR3 DNA reads TGTGCCAGCAGCATAATTGGAGGGTTGACCTACGAGCAGTACTTC.

The V call is TRBV20-1, the J call TRBJ2-5, with a possible D match to TRBD2 (7 bases). The CDR3 sequence is 15 residues long. Trimming removed 3 bases from V and 1 base from J, with 15 bases in between. CDR1 DFQATT and CDR2 SNEGSKA come from the germline V gene (reference sequence). In nucleotides, the CDR3 is TGCAGTGCTAGGAGCCAAGGGGGGGCCCAAGAGACCCAGTACTTC. Protein sequence: CSARSQGGAQETQYF.

V gene TRBV20-1 combines with J gene TRBJ2-7; D is undetermined. The closer fit of TRBJ2-5 to the DNA end suggests the J call may be wrong. This CDR3 has 14 residues. Per germline, CDR1 DFQATT and CDR2 SNEGSKA (reference sequence). This chain's CDR3 is CSAYIPGIMGTQYF. The CDR3, as DNA: TGCAGTGCTTACATCCCTGGGATTATGGGGACCCAGTACTTC.

This clonotype occurred many times. The rearrangement joins TRBV10-3 to TRBJ2-1, with 14 positions matching TRBD2. The ends lost 10 bases at V and 7 bases at J; junction bases unmatched: 6. The CDR3 loop spans 14 amino acids. Per germline, CDR1 ENHRY and CDR2 SYGVKD. The CDR3 reads CATGTSGSENEQFF. The CDR3 bases are TGTGCCACGGGGACTAGCGGGAGTGAGAATGAGCAGTTCTTC.

The rearrangement joins TRBV20-1 to TRBJ2-1; the D gene is possibly TRBD2 (6 bases). Trimming pared 5 bases from V and 2 bases from J, leaving 10 bases between. Germline CDR1 reads DFQATT; CDR2 reads SNEGSKA (reference sequence). The CDR3 contains 13 residues. In DNA form, the CDR3 reads TGCAGTGCTCAGCGGGCGCCCTACAATGAGCAGTTCTTC. It is translated as CSAQRAPYNEQFF.

This clonotype was observed a few times. The CDR3 here is CASSQARQGKNEQFF. The CDR3 region has the DNA TGCGCCAGCAGCCAGGCCAGACAGGGGAAGAATGAGCAGTTCTTC. The chain recombines TRBV4-1 with TRBJ2-1; 8 nucleotides line up with TRBD1. Germline trimming cut 3 bases from V and 7 bases from J; bases unmatched to any gene: 8. Per the germline V gene, CDR1 is MGHRA and CDR2 is YSYEKL. The CDR3 has 15 residues.